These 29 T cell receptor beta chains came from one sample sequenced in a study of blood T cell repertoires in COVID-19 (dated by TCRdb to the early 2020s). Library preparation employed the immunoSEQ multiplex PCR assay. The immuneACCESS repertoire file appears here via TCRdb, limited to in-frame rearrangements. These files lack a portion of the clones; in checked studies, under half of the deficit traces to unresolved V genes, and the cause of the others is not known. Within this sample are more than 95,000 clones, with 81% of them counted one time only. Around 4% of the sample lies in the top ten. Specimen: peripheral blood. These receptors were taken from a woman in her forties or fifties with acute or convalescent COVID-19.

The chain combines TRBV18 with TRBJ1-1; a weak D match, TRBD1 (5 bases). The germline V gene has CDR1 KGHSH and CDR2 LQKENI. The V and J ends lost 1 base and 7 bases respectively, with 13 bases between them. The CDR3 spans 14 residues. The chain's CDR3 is CASSPQQGSNEAFF. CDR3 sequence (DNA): TGTGCCAGCTCACCACAGCAGGGATCGAATGAAGCTTTCTTT.

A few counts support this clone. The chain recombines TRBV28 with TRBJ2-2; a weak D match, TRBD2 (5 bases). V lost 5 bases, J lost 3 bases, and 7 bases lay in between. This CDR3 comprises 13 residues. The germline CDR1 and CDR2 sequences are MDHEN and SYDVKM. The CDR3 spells CASSRLYTGELFF. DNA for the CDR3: TGTGCCAGCAGTCGACTATACACCGGGGAGCTGTTTTTT.

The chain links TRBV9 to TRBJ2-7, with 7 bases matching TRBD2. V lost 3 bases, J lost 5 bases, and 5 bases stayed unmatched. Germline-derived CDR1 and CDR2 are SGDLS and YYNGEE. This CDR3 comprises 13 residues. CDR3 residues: CASSGSGNDEQYF. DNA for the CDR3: TGTGCCAGCAGCGGGAGCGGGAACGACGAGCAGTACTTC.

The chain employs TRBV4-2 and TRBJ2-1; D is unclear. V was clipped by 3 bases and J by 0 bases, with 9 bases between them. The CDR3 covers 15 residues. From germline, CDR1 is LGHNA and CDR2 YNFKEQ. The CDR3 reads CASSQSYPSYNEQFF. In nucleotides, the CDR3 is TGTGCCAGCAGCCAGAGTTACCCCTCCTACAATGAGCAGTTCTTC.

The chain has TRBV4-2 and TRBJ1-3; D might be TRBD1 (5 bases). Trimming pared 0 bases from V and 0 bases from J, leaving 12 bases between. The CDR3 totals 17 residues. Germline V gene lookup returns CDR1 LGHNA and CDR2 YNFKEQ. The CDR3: CASSQESTGPSGNTIYF. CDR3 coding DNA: TGTGCCAGCAGCCAAGAATCCACAGGCCCCTCTGGAAACACCATATATTTT.

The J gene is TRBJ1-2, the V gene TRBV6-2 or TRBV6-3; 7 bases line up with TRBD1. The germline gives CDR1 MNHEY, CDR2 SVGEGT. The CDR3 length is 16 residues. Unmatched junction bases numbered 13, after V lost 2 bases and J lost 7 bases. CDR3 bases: TGTGCCAGCAGTTACGAGGCAGGGGGAGCATTGGTTGGCTACACCTTC. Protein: CASSYEAGGALVGYTF.

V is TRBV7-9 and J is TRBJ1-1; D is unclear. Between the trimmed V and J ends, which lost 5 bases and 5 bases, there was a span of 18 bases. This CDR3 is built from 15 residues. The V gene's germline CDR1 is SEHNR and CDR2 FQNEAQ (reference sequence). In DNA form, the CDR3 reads TGTGCCAGCAGCCCACGGACCGGGAGAGGGACTGAAGCTTTCTTT. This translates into CASSPRTGRGTEAFF.

The CDR3 bases are TGTGCCAGCAGCCCCACCGGGAACACTGAAGCTTTCTTT. Translation: CASSPTGNTEAFF. The chain combines TRBV5-5 with TRBJ1-1; unclear D gene. V lost 4 bases and J 1 base, leaving 8 bases between the germline ends. CDR3 length: 13 residues. The germline CDR1 and CDR2 sequences are SGHKS and YYEKEE (reference sequence).

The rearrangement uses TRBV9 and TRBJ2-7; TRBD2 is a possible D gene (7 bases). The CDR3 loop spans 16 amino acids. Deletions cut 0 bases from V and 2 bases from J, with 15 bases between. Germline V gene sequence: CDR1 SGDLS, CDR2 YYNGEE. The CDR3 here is CASSVASGGTTYEQYF. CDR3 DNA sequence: TGTGCCAGCAGCGTAGCTTCGGGGGGCACCACCTACGAGCAGTACTTC.

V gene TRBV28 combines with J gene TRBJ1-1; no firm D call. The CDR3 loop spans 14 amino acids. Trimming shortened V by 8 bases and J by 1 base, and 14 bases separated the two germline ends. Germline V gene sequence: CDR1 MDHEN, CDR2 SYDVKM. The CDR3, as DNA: TGTGCCAGCTCACTCCCCAACAGGAACACTGAAGCTTTCTTT. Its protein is CASSLPNRNTEAFF.

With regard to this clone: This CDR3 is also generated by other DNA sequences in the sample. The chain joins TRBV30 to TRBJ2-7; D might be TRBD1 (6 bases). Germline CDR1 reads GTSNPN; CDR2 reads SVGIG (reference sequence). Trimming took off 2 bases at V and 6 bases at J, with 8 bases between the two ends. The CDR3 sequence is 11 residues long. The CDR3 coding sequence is TGTGCCTGGAGTCGAGGGGGCGAGCAGTACTTC. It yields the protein CAWSRGGEQYF.

CDR3 DNA sequence: TGCAGTGCTAGACAGGACAATGAGCAGTTCTTC. This codes for CSARQDNEQFF. The genes are TRBV20-1 and TRBJ2-1; D not resolved. V lost 2 bases and J 5 bases, leaving 4 bases between the germline ends. Germline V gives CDR1 DFQATT, CDR2 SNEGSKA (reference sequence). The length of the CDR3 is 11 residues.

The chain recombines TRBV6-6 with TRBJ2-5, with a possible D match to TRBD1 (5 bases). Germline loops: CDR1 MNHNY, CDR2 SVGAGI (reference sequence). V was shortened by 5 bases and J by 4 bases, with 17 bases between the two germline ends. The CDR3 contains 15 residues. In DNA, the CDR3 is TGTGCCAGCAGTCGATCTCCACGACAGTCAGAGACCCAGTACTTC. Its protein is CASSRSPRQSETQYF.

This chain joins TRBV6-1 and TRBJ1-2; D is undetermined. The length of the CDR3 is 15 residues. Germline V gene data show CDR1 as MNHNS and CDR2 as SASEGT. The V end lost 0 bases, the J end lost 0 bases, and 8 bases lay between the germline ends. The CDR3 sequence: CASSEANIPNYGYTF. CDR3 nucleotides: TGTGCCAGCAGTGAAGCGAACATACCTAACTATGGCTACACCTTC.

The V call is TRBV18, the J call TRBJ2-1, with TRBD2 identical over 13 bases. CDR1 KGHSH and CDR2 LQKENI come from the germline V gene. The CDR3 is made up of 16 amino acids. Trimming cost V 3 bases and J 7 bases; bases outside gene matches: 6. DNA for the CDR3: TGTGCCAGCTCACCCCTAAGACTAGCGGGAGGTAATGAGCAGTTCTTC. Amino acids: CASSPLRLAGGNEQFF.

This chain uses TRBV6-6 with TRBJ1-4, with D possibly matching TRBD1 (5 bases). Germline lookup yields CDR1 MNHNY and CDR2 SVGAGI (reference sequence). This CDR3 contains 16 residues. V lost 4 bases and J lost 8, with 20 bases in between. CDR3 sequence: CASSLSSRQGGEKLFF. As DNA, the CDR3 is TGTGCCAGCAGTTTAAGTTCTCGGCAGGGCGGCGAAAAACTGTTTTTT.

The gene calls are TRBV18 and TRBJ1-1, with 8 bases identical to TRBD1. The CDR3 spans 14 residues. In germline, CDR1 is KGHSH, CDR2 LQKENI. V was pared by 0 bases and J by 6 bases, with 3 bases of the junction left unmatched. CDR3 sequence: CASSPPGQVAEAFF. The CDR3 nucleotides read TGTGCCAGCTCACCACCGGGACAGGTTGCTGAAGCTTTCTTT.

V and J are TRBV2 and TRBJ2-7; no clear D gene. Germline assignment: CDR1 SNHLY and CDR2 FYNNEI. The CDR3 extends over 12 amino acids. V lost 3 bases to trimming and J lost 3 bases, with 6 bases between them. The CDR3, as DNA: TGTGCCAGCAGTGATACGGGCTACGAGCAGTACTTC. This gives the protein CASSDTGYEQYF.

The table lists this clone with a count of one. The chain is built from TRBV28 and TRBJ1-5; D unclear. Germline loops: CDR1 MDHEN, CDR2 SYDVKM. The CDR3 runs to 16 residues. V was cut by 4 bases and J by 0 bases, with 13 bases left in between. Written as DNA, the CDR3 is TGTGCCAGCAGTTCTCTCAGCGCCTATAGCAATCAGCCCCAGCATTTT. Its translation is CASSSLSAYSNQPQHF.

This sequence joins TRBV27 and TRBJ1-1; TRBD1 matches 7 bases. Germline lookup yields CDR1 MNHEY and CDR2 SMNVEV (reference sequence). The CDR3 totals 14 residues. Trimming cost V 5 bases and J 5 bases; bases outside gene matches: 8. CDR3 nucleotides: TGTGCCAGCAGTGGAAACAGGGGTCGGACTGAAGCTTTCTTT. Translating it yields CASSGNRGRTEAFF.

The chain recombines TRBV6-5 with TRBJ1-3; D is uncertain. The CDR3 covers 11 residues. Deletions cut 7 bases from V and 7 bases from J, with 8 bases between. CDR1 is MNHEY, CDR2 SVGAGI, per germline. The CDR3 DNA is TGTGCCAGCACCGCCGGGAACACCATATATTTT. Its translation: CASTAGNTIYF.

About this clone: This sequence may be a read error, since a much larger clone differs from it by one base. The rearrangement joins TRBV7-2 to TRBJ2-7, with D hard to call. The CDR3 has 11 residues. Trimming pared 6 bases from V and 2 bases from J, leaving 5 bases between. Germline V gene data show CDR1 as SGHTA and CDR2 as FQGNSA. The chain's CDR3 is CASSFAYEQYF. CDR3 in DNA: TGTGCCAGCAGTTTCGCCTACGAGCAGTACTTC. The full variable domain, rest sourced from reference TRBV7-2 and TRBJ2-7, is GAGVSQSPSNKVTEKGKDVELRCDPISGHTALYWYRQSLGQGLEFLIYFQGNSAPDKSGLPSDRFSAERTGGSVSTLTIQRTQQEDSAVYLCASSFAYEQYFGPGTRLTVT.

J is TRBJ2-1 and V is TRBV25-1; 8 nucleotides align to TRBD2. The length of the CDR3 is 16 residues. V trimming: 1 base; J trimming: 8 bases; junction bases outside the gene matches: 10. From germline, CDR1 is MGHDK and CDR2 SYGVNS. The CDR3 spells CASSESGTSGKDEQFF. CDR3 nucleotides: TGTGCCAGCAGTGAATCCGGGACTAGTGGGAAGGATGAGCAGTTCTTC.

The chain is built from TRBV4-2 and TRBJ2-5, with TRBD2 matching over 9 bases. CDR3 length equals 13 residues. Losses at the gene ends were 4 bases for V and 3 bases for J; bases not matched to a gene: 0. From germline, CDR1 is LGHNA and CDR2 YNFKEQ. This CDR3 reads CASSRGGEETQYF. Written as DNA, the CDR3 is TGTGCCAGCAGCCGCGGGGGGGAAGAGACCCAGTACTTC.

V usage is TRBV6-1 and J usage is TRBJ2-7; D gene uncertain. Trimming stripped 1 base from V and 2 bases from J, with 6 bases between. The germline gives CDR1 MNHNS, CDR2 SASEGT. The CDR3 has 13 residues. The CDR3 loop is CASSEGSAYEQYF. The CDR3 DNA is TGTGCCAGCAGTGAAGGGTCAGCCTACGAGCAGTACTTC.

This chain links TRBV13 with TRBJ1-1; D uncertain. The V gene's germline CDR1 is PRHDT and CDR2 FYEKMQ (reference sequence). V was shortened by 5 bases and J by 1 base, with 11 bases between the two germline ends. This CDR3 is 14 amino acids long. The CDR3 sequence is CASSETTRNTEAFF. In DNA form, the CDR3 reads TGTGCCAGCAGCGAAACGACAAGGAACACTGAAGCTTTCTTT.

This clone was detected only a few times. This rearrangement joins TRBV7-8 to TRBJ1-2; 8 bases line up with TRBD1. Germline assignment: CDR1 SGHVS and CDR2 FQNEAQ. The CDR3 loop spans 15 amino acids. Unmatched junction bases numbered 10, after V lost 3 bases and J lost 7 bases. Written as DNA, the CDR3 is TGTGCCAGCAGCTTGAACCGAGGGACAGGCGCTGGCTACACCTTC. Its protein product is CASSLNRGTGAGYTF.

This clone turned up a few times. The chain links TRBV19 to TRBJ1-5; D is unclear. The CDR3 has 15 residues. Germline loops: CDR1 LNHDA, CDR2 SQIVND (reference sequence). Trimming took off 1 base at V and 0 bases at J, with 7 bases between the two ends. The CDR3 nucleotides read TGTGCCAGTAGTATAGTTCGGGATAGCAATCAGCCCCAGCATTTT. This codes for CASSIVRDSNQPQHF. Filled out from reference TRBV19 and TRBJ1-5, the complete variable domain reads DGGITQSPKYLFRKEGQNVTLSCEQNLNHDAMYWYRQDPGQGLRLIYYSQIVNDFQKGDIAEGYSVSREKKESFPLTVTSAQKNPTAFYLCASSIVRDSNQPQHFGDGTRLSIL.

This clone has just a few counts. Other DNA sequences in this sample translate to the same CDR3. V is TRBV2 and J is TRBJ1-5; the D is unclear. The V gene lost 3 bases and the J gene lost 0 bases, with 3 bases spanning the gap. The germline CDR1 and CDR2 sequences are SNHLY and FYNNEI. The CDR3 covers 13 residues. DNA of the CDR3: TGTGCCAGCAGTGAGTATAGCAATCAGCCCCAGCATTTT. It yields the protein CASSEYSNQPQHF.